This paragraph covers one T cell receptor beta chain sequence. This sample is drawn from a study of blood T cell repertoires in COVID-19. Looking at the study overall: Whether acute or convalescent, the COVID-19 samples came from the United States, Italy and Spain. Sources were T cells, B-cell-depleted T cells, or PBMCs; the material itself was cDNA or gDNA.

In the source study's methods: Using reference gene primer amplification, nucleated cell counts were estimated. Generated by immunoSEQ multiplex PCR, the TCRdb table keeps only in-frame clones and is missing some. That table gives V, J and clone size, and the DNA gave D and trimming. The repertoire holds over 200,000 clones, with roughly 86% as singletons. The CDR3 totals 15 residues. After removal of 5 bases from V and 7 bases from J, the junction contained 11 bases not matched to a gene. Per germline, CDR1 SEHNR and CDR2 FQNEAQ (reference sequence). The source is a woman in her twenties or thirties with acute or convalescent COVID-19. The sequencing input was peripheral blood. The chain uses TRBV7-9 and TRBJ2-7; TRBD1 aligns across 10 bases. CDR3 protein: CASSPIRQGAREQYF. CDR3 in DNA: TGTGCCAGCAGCCCAATAAGACAGGGGGCGAGGGAGCAGTACTTC.